Below, 32 T cell receptor beta chains from the same sample are listed, as sequenced in a study of cytomegalovirus exposure and HLA in healthy donors. The method was immunoSEQ multiplex PCR; TCRdb's version includes in-frame clones alone and lacks a portion of them. The sample yields some 240,000 clones, around 87% seen once. Material for sequencing was PBMCs. The receptors here all came from a woman under 30 in good health and CMV-seropositive.

The V gene is TRBV7-2, the J gene TRBJ2-7; no firm D call. The V gene's germline CDR1 is SGHTA and CDR2 FQGNSA. Between the trimmed V and J ends, which lost 0 bases and 7 bases, there was a span of 10 bases. The CDR3 runs 13 residues. CDR3 coding DNA: TGTGCCAGCAGCTTAGCCCGAGCGAGGGAGCAGTACTTC. Residues: CASSLARAREQYF.

The rearrangement uses TRBV2 and TRBJ2-3; 10 positions agree with TRBD2. The CDR3 is made up of 17 amino acids. Unmatched junction bases numbered 13, after V lost 10 bases and J lost 0 bases. CDR1 is SNHLY, CDR2 FYNNEI, per germline. For the CDR3, the DNA is TGTGCCATTCGAGCAGGGAGCGGGAGGGCAAGCACAGATACGCAGTATTTT. Its translation is CAIRAGSGRASTDTQYF.

The V gene is TRBV4-1, the J gene TRBJ2-7; 11 nucleotides agree with TRBD2. CDR1 is MGHRA and CDR2 is YSYEKL in the germline V gene. Trimming cost V 1 base and J 2 bases; bases outside gene matches: 1. There are 15 residues in the CDR3. The CDR3 DNA is TGCGCCAGCAGCCAAGTGACTAGCGGGGCCTACGAGCAGTACTTC. Translating it yields CASSQVTSGAYEQYF.

This clone has only a few counts. The chain joins TRBV29-1 to TRBJ2-5, with D possibly being TRBD1 (6 bases). CDR1 is SQVTM and CDR2 is ANQGSEA in the germline V gene. The CDR3 spans 11 residues. The V gene lost 6 bases and the J gene lost 7 bases, with 12 bases spanning the gap. The CDR3 region is CSVGLQGTQYF. CDR3 DNA: TGCAGCGTAGGATTACAGGGGACCCAGTACTTC.

This clone was counted a few times. The chain carries TRBV6-5 and TRBJ2-1; 9 bases fit TRBD2. This CDR3 contains 15 residues. Trimming removed 4 bases from V and 3 bases from J; junction bases left unmatched: 4. Per the germline V gene, CDR1 is MNHEY and CDR2 is SVGAGI. The CDR3, as DNA: TGTGCCAGCAGTTTGACTAGCGGAGACTACAATGAGCAGTTCTTC. Translating gives CASSLTSGDYNEQFF.

The chain uses TRBV7-9 and TRBJ2-7; a weak D match, TRBD1 (6 bases). Trimming took 5 bases from V and 6 from J, leaving 29 bases between them. CDR3 length: 18 residues. Germline V gene lookup returns CDR1 SEHNR and CDR2 FQNEAQ (reference sequence). This CDR3 is CASSPWPGATDRPLEQYF. The CDR3 DNA follows: TGTGCCAGCAGCCCGTGGCCAGGGGCGACGGATAGGCCCCTCGAGCAGTACTTC.

The rearrangement uses TRBV30 and TRBJ2-1, with 10 bases that match TRBD2. This CDR3 spans 16 amino acids. V was clipped by 4 bases and J by 5 bases; unmatched bases: 11. Germline values: CDR1 GTSNPN, CDR2 SVGIG (reference sequence). CDR3 coding DNA: TGTGCCTGGAAGCGGCGAACTAGCGGGAATAACAATGAGCAGTTCTTC. It translates to CAWKRRTSGNNNEQFF.

The J gene is TRBJ1-1, the V gene TRBV6-1, with 8 bases identical to TRBD1. Looked up from germline, CDR1 is MNHNS and CDR2 is SASEGT. The CDR3 consists of 15 residues. J was trimmed by 3 bases and V by 4 bases; bases with no gene match: 7. In nucleotides, the CDR3 is TGTGCCAGCAGTGGACGGACAGGGAGGGACACTGAAGCTTTCTTT. Translation gives CASSGRTGRDTEAFF.

This chain joins TRBV5-6 and TRBJ2-7; TRBD2 aligns across 14 bases. Losses at the gene ends were 0 bases for V and 1 base for J; bases not matched to a gene: 9. The CDR3 has 19 amino acids. Germline assignment: CDR1 SGHDT and CDR2 YYEEEE. DNA for the CDR3: TGTGCCAGCAGCTTGGCGCGGTGGGGACTAGCGGGAGCTTCCTACGAGCAGTACTTC. Translating gives CASSLARWGLAGASYEQYF.

The DNA of the CDR3 is TGTGCCAGCAGTGTACAGGAAGCGAACACTGAAGCTTTCTTT. Translating gives CASSVQEANTEAFF. This sequence joins TRBV6-1 and TRBJ1-1; D is possibly TRBD1 (5 bases). Trimming shortened V by 4 bases and J by 1 base, and 10 bases separated the two germline ends. In germline, CDR1 is MNHNS, CDR2 SASEGT. There are 14 residues in the CDR3.

This clone showed up just once. V usage is TRBV7-9 and J usage is TRBJ1-1, with D uncertain. This CDR3 has 11 amino acids. CDR1 is SEHNR and CDR2 is FQNEAQ in the germline V gene (reference sequence). V lost 5 bases and J 8 bases, leaving 9 bases between the germline ends. CDR3 bases: TGTGCCAGCAGCCCAAGCGGCGAAGCTTTCTTT. Translation: CASSPSGEAFF.

This clone was seen a handful of times. The chain has TRBV28 and TRBJ1-2, with TRBD1 matching 8 bases. V lost 3 bases to trimming and J lost 4 bases; unmatched junction nucleotides: 10. The CDR3 is 16 amino acids. CDR1 MDHEN and CDR2 SYDVKM come from the germline V gene. In DNA form, the CDR3 reads TGTGCCAGCAGTTTCCCTGACAGGGGACCCCTCTATGGCTACACCTTC. Protein: CASSFPDRGPLYGYTF.

The V and J genes are TRBV27 and TRBJ1-5; TRBD1 agrees at 7 bases. Trimming took 5 bases from V and 3 from J; bases not matched to a gene: 7. Germline-derived CDR1 and CDR2 are MNHEY and SMNVEV (reference sequence). This CDR3 is built from 15 residues. This CDR3 reads CASSVRQGLNQPQHF. In nucleotides, the CDR3 is TGTGCCAGCAGTGTAAGACAGGGACTCAATCAGCCCCAGCATTTT.

The chain recombines TRBV6-5 with TRBJ1-1; D call uncertain. From germline, CDR1 is MNHEY and CDR2 SVGAGI. The CDR3 loop spans 15 amino acids. Between the trimmed V and J ends, which lost 2 bases and 6 bases, there was a span of 16 bases. Here the CDR3 DNA reads TGTGCCAGCAGTTACGCGAGGGCCCCCGCCGCTGAAGCTTTCTTT. Encoded protein: CASSYARAPAAEAFF.

The chain combines TRBV4-1 with TRBJ2-1; 9 bases are shared with TRBD2. Germline V CDR1 and CDR2: MGHRA, YSYEKL. CDR3 size: 19 residues. V shed 3 bases and J 8 bases; nucleotides not matched to a gene: 20. The DNA of the CDR3 is TGCGCCAGCAGCCATACTCCGACTAGTGGGCGGGAGGGCCAGTATGAGCAGTTCTTC. Protein sequence: CASSHTPTSGREGQYEQFF.

V gene TRBV7-9 combines with J gene TRBJ1-1; TRBD1 agrees at 8 bases. Germline CDR1 reads SEHNR; CDR2 reads FQNEAQ (reference sequence). The CDR3 extends over 15 amino acids. J lost 8 bases, V lost 6 bases, and 14 bases had no gene match. CDR3 coding DNA: TGTGCCAGCAGACCGCCCTCCCGACAGGGGATAGAAGCTTTCTTT. Amino acids: CASRPPSRQGIEAFF.

This clone showed up just once. The chain uses TRBV11-3 and TRBJ2-7; tentatively, D is TRBD1 (5 bases). With 0 bases removed from V and 0 bases from J, the gap between germline ends came to 9 bases. The CDR3 is 15 amino acids. The germline V gene has CDR1 SGHNT and CDR2 YENEEA. The DNA of the CDR3 is TGTGCCAGCAGCTTAGACAGGGCCTACTCCTACGAGCAGTACTTC. Translated: CASSLDRAYSYEQYF.

The rearrangement links TRBV6-1 to TRBJ2-5, with 10 bases fitting TRBD2. Germline V gives CDR1 MNHNS, CDR2 SASEGT. V shed 4 bases and J 7 bases; nucleotides not matched to a gene: 12. The CDR3 consists of 16 residues. This CDR3 reads CASSAGPSGSRGTQYF. DNA of the CDR3: TGTGCCAGCAGTGCGGGTCCTAGCGGGAGTAGGGGGACCCAGTACTTC.

The V gene is TRBV6-1, the J gene TRBJ2-1, with 13 bases identical to TRBD2. J gave up 5 bases and V 7 bases, and 5 bases lay outside the gene matches. Germline V gene lookup returns CDR1 MNHNS and CDR2 SASEGT. The CDR3 is 15 residues long. CDR3 residues: CASTPLAGGNNEQFF. CDR3 DNA: TGTGCCAGCACCCCACTAGCGGGAGGGAACAATGAGCAGTTCTTC.

The chain joins TRBV4-1 to TRBJ2-5; 11 nucleotides agree with TRBD2. CDR3 length equals 16 residues. Germline loops: CDR1 MGHRA, CDR2 YSYEKL. J lost 2 bases, V lost 3 bases, and 5 bases had no gene match. The CDR3: CASSHPGTSGQETQYF. For the CDR3, the DNA is TGCGCCAGCAGCCATCCCGGGACTAGCGGACAAGAGACCCAGTACTTC.

This clone was seen a handful of times. The chain recombines TRBV2 with TRBJ2-7; 8 positions agree with TRBD1. V was pared by 9 bases and J by 2 bases, with 6 bases of the junction left unmatched. Germline CDR1 is SNHLY and CDR2 is FYNNEI. The CDR3 has 13 amino acids. Here the CDR3 reads CARSGTGTYEQYF. The CDR3 DNA reads as TGTGCCAGGTCGGGGACAGGAACCTACGAGCAGTACTTC.

The chain uses TRBV27 and TRBJ2-7; 7 bases line up with TRBD1. CDR1 and CDR2 (germline): MNHEY, SMNVEV (reference sequence). J gave up 4 bases and V 0 bases, and 3 bases lay outside the gene matches. This CDR3 comprises 14 residues. CDR3 DNA sequence: TGTGCCAGCAGTTTATCGGACAGGCCATACGAGCAGTACTTC. It codes for CASSLSDRPYEQYF.

This chain joins TRBV28 and TRBJ2-5; 9 bases are shared with TRBD1. The V gene's germline CDR1 is MDHEN and CDR2 SYDVKM. The CDR3 is 16 residues long. With V trimmed by 4 bases and J by 2 bases, 8 bases remained unmatched. The DNA for the CDR3 is TGTGCCAGCAGTTCCCGGGACAGGGAAGGACAAGAGACCCAGTACTTC. Protein: CASSSRDREGQETQYF.

The chain uses TRBV29-1 and TRBJ2-7; 8 bases match TRBD1. The CDR3 runs to 16 residues. The V gene end was trimmed by 2 bases and the J gene end by 3 bases; junction bases not matched to a gene: 12. Looked up from germline, CDR1 is SQVTM and CDR2 is ANQGSEA. The CDR3 loop is CSVELLRGLSDYEQYF. Written as DNA, the CDR3 is TGCAGCGTTGAACTCCTCAGGGGGCTATCGGACTACGAGCAGTACTTC.

This clone was seen a few times. The genes are TRBV9 and TRBJ1-5; 10 bases agree with TRBD1. V lost 4 bases, J lost 6 bases, and 4 bases stayed unmatched. The germline V gene has CDR1 SGDLS and CDR2 YYNGEE. The CDR3 is made up of 14 amino acids. CDR3 amino acids: CASSTGTGAQPQHF. The CDR3 nucleotides are TGTGCCAGCAGCACCGGGACAGGGGCTCAGCCCCAGCATTTT.

The chain carries TRBV10-2 and TRBJ2-1; D possibly corresponds to TRBD2 (6 bases). Germline CDR1 WSHSY, CDR2 SAAADI. Between the trimmed V and J ends, which lost 3 bases and 8 bases, there was a span of 8 bases. This CDR3 comprises 12 residues. In nucleotides, the CDR3 is TGCGCCAGCAGTGAATCGGGGGATGAGCAGTTCTTC. It translates to CASSESGDEQFF.

The chain couples TRBV5-1 to TRBJ2-7, with TRBD2 matching over 10 bases. Germline lookup yields CDR1 SGHRS and CDR2 YFSETQ. V trimming: 0 bases; J trimming: 7 bases; junction bases outside the gene matches: 10. The CDR3 has 16 residues. CDR3 residues: CASSLGLAGPVGEQYF. CDR3 bases: TGCGCCAGCAGCTTGGGACTAGCGGGCCCCGTCGGTGAGCAGTACTTC.

The chain's CDR3 is CASSQEIPVNNQPQHF. As DNA, the CDR3 is TGTGCCAGCAGCCAAGAAATTCCAGTAAACAATCAGCCCCAGCATTTT. This chain links TRBV4-2 with TRBJ1-5, with D unresolved. The CDR3 is 16 residues long. The V gene's germline CDR1 is LGHNA and CDR2 YNFKEQ. V lost 0 bases to trimming and J lost 3 bases, with 12 bases between them.

In DNA, the CDR3 is TGTGCCAGCATTCAAACGACAGGGGGTGACTATGGCTACACCTTC. Protein product: CASIQTTGGDYGYTF. This chain uses TRBV6-6 with TRBJ1-2, with TRBD1 identical over 9 bases. The ends lost 7 bases at V and 3 bases at J; junction bases unmatched: 9. Germline loops: CDR1 MNHNY, CDR2 SVGAGI (reference sequence). The CDR3 is made up of 15 amino acids.

This clone has a handful of counts. V and J are TRBV5-1 and TRBJ1-1; no definite D call. Trimming pared 4 bases from V and 4 bases from J, leaving 5 bases between. Germline CDR1 SGHRS, CDR2 YFSETQ. This CDR3 has 11 residues. The CDR3 loop reads CASSRGTEAFF. CDR3 nucleotide sequence: TGCGCCAGCAGCCGGGGCACTGAAGCTTTCTTT. Full variable domain (rest looked up from reference TRBV5-1 and TRBJ1-1): KAGVTQTPRYLIKTRGQQVTLSCSPISGHRSVSWYQQTPGQGLQFLFEYFSETQRNKGNFPGRFSGRQFSNSRSEMNVSTLELGDSALYLCASSRGTEAFFGQGTRLTVV.

This chain joins TRBV6-1 and TRBJ1-2, with D possibly being TRBD1 (6 bases). V was clipped by 6 bases and J by 4 bases, with 12 bases between them. This CDR3 spans 13 amino acids. Germline-derived CDR1 and CDR2 are MNHNS and SASEGT. CDR3 nucleotide sequence: TGTGCCAGCAGCGCCGGACAGCTCTATGGCTACACCTTC. Residues: CASSAGQLYGYTF.

The V call is TRBV15, the J call TRBJ2-7, with D maybe TRBD2 (5 bases). This CDR3 region has 15 residues. The V end was cut by 0 bases, the J end by 2 bases, with 11 bases between. Germline assignment: CDR1 LNHNV and CDR2 YYDKDF (reference sequence). CDR3 sequence (DNA): TGTGCCACCAGCAGAGACGAGGGAGCCCCCTACGAGCAGTACTTC. Translated, it gives CATSRDEGAPYEQYF. Looking up the rest from reference TRBV15 and TRBJ2-7 gives the full variable domain: DAMVIQNPRYQVTQFGKPVTLSCSQTLNHNVMYWYQQKSSQAPKLLFHYYDKDFNNEADTPDNFQSRRPNTSFCFLDIRSPGLGDTAMYLCATSRDEGAPYEQYFGPGTRLTVT.